One sample yielded the 21 T cell receptor beta chains listed below, sequenced in a study of T cell changes during pregnancy in multiple sclerosis. Method: immunoSEQ multiplex PCR; TCRdb's copy keeps in-frame clones and lacks some. Of around 53,000 clones listed, approximately 92% were seen once; the top ten hold 0.6% to 0.7%. The starting material was CD4+ T cells from peripheral blood mononuclear cells, obtained after pregnancy. These receptors were obtained from a female donor with multiple sclerosis, enrolled in a pregnancy study.

The CDR3 DNA reads as TGTGCCAGCAGCCGGACAGGACCCTCCTACGAGCAGTACTTC. Protein: CASSRTGPSYEQYF. V usage is TRBV9 and J usage is TRBJ2-7, with 7 positions matching TRBD1. V lost 4 bases to trimming and J lost 0 bases; unmatched junction nucleotides: 4. The CDR3 covers 14 residues. Germline values: CDR1 SGDLS, CDR2 YYNGEE.

The V call is TRBV5-1, the J call TRBJ1-1, with 7 bases matching TRBD1. The CDR3 is 15 residues long. CDR1 SGHRS and CDR2 YFSETQ come from the germline V gene. V lost 1 base to trimming and J lost 1 base; unmatched junction nucleotides: 4. The CDR3 protein is CASSLWTGPNTEAFF. CDR3 nucleotides: TGCGCCAGCAGCTTGTGGACAGGACCGAACACTGAAGCTTTCTTT.

V and J are TRBV7-2 and TRBJ2-5; TRBD2 matches at 10 bases. V shed 5 bases and J 1 base; nucleotides not matched to a gene: 10. The CDR3 has 17 amino acids. Germline CDR1 is SGHTA and CDR2 is FQGNSA. For the CDR3, the DNA is TGTGCCAGCAGCCCCTGGCTAGCGGGGGCCTCCCAAGAGACCCAGTACTTC. Its protein is CASSPWLAGASQETQYF.

The J gene is TRBJ1-5, the V gene TRBV18, with D possibly TRBD1 on 6 matching bases. Germline lookup yields CDR1 KGHSH and CDR2 LQKENI. The CDR3 sequence is 15 residues long. The V end was cut by 2 bases, the J end by 0 bases, with 8 bases between. The CDR3 loop is CASSPRGNSNQPQHF. DNA for the CDR3: TGTGCCAGCTCACCAAGGGGGAATAGCAATCAGCCCCAGCATTTT.

This clone was picked up one time. The rearrangement joins TRBV19 to TRBJ1-4; 7 positions match TRBD1. This CDR3 contains 14 residues. Germline CDR1 reads LNHDA; CDR2 reads SQIVND (reference sequence). The V and J ends lost 6 bases and 7 bases, in that order; junction bases with no gene match: 8. Here the CDR3 DNA reads TGTGCCAGTAGAGGGGGACAGTTACGTGAAAAACTGTTTTTT. Its protein is CASRGGQLREKLFF.

The genes are TRBV4-1 and TRBJ1-3; 10 bases fit TRBD1. The CDR3 extends over 16 amino acids. Unmatched junction bases numbered 4, after V lost 4 bases and J lost 1 base. The germline V gene has CDR1 MGHRA and CDR2 YSYEKL. This chain's CDR3 is CASSRSGQGSGNTIYF. For the CDR3, the DNA is TGCGCCAGCAGCCGTTCGGGACAGGGGTCTGGAAACACCATATATTTT.

The CDR3 is CASSLVAGYTGELFF. The DNA of the CDR3 is TGTGCCAGCAGCTTAGTAGCGGGCTACACCGGGGAGCTGTTTTTT. The chain uses TRBV7-2 and TRBJ2-2; 7 bases fit TRBD2. In germline, CDR1 is SGHTA, CDR2 FQGNSA. The CDR3 runs 15 residues. Trimming took 1 base from V and 3 from J; bases not matched to a gene: 2.

The chain carries TRBV9 and TRBJ1-4; D ambiguous. With 4 bases removed from V and 3 bases from J, the gap between germline ends came to 10 bases. This CDR3 is 14 amino acids long. The germline gives CDR1 SGDLS, CDR2 YYNGEE. The CDR3 region has the DNA TGTGCCAGCAGCCCCGACTTGGCTAATGAAAAACTGTTTTTT. Its translation is CASSPDLANEKLFF.

The V call is TRBV30, the J call TRBJ2-3; 7 bases align to TRBD2. V lost 2 bases, J lost 0 bases, and 8 bases stayed unmatched. This CDR3 spans 16 amino acids. Germline CDR1 reads GTSNPN; CDR2 reads SVGIG (reference sequence). CDR3 sequence: CAWSRGGPSSTDTQYF. CDR3 DNA sequence: TGTGCCTGGAGTCGCGGGGGTCCCTCTAGCACAGATACGCAGTATTTT. The full variable domain, completed using reference TRBV30 and TRBJ2-3, is SQTIHQWPATLVQPVGSPLSLECTVEGTSNPNLYWYRQAAGRGLQLLFYSVGIGQISSEVPQNLSASRPQDRQFILSSKKLLLSDSGFYLCAWSRGGPSSTDTQYFGPGTRLTVL.

V and J are TRBV19 and TRBJ1-6, with 7 bases identical to TRBD1. Germline-derived CDR1 and CDR2 are LNHDA and SQIVND (reference sequence). CDR3 length equals 15 residues. Germline trimming cut 1 base from V and 7 bases from J; bases unmatched to any gene: 4. This chain's CDR3 is CASSIGGTANSPLHF. In DNA form, the CDR3 reads TGTGCCAGTAGTATAGGCGGGACAGCGAATTCACCCCTCCACTTT.

V and J are TRBV6-6 and TRBJ1-2; 7 nucleotides agree with TRBD1. The J segment lost 4 bases and the V segment lost 4 bases, leaving 6 bases of the junction unmatched. This CDR3 comprises 14 residues. Germline V gives CDR1 MNHNY, CDR2 SVGAGI (reference sequence). The CDR3 sequence: CASSSGTDFYGYTF. CDR3 coding DNA: TGTGCCAGCAGTTCCGGGACAGACTTCTATGGCTACACCTTC.

The CDR3 bases are TGTGCCCGGGGGACTAGCGGGGGGAGAAGGGAGACCCAGTACTTC. Protein: CARGTSGGRRETQYF. V and J are TRBV30 and TRBJ2-5, with 15 nucleotides matching TRBD2. The J segment lost 5 bases and the V segment lost 8 bases, leaving 9 bases of the junction unmatched. Germline V gene data show CDR1 as GTSNPN and CDR2 as SVGIG (reference sequence). The CDR3 runs to 15 residues. The entire variable domain, with the rest obtained from reference TRBV30 and TRBJ2-5, is as follows: SQTIHQWPATLVQPVGSPLSLECTVEGTSNPNLYWYRQAAGRGLQLLFYSVGIGQISSEVPQNLSASRPQDRQFILSSKKLLLSDSGFYLCARGTSGGRRETQYFGPGTRLLVL.

This rearrangement joins TRBV19 to TRBJ2-3; tentative D call: TRBD2 (5 bases). The germline V and J ends were trimmed by 7 bases and 1 base, with 12 bases remaining between them. The CDR3 is 14 residues long. Germline-derived CDR1 and CDR2 are LNHDA and SQIVND (reference sequence). Here the CDR3 reads CASMISGGTDTQYF. For the CDR3, the DNA is TGTGCCAGTATGATTTCCGGGGGCACAGATACGCAGTATTTT.

Comment on this clone: A read error may produce the germline difference seen at one junction end. The chain couples TRBV7-2 to TRBJ2-3, with TRBD2 matching over 9 bases. The CDR3 spans 14 residues. Germline values: CDR1 SGHTA, CDR2 FQGNSA. CDR3 sequence: CASSFARGGDSFHF. The DNA of the CDR3 is TGTGCCAGCAGCTTTGCGCGGGGGGGCGACTCGTTCCATTTT.

This clone occurred once. With a much larger clone just one base away, this may be a read error. This sample includes further DNA sequences coding for the same CDR3. The rearrangement links TRBV7-2 to TRBJ1-5; 8 bases are a match to TRBD1. Trimming removed 4 bases from V and 5 bases from J; junction bases left unmatched: 1. The CDR3 spans 13 residues. Per germline, CDR1 SGHTA and CDR2 FQGNSA. The chain's CDR3 is CASSSDRDQPQHF. The CDR3 DNA sequence: TGTGCCAGCAGCTCGGACAGGGATCAGCCCCAGCATTTT.

The V gene is TRBV6-5, the J gene TRBJ1-2, with 8 bases identical to TRBD1. Per germline, CDR1 MNHEY and CDR2 SVGAGI. The CDR3 runs 13 residues. V was clipped by 7 bases and J by 7 bases; unmatched bases: 8. The CDR3 sequence: CASTQDRVGGYTF. The CDR3 DNA follows: TGTGCCAGCACCCAGGACAGGGTCGGTGGCTACACCTTC.

The rearrangement joins TRBV7-3 to TRBJ2-7; 8 nucleotides line up with TRBD1. V was pared by 0 bases and J by 5 bases, with 6 bases of the junction left unmatched. The CDR3 is 15 amino acids. Germline lookup yields CDR1 SGHTA and CDR2 FQGTGA. The DNA of the CDR3 is TGTGCCAGCAGCTTAACGGGCAGGGGGCTAGACGAGCAGTACTTC. This gives the protein CASSLTGRGLDEQYF.

The rearrangement joins TRBV18 to TRBJ1-2, with D possibly being TRBD1 (5 bases). Looked up from germline, CDR1 is KGHSH and CDR2 is LQKENI. The ends were cut back, 0 bases at V and 5 bases at J, with 13 bases in the middle. CDR3 length: 15 residues. The CDR3 nucleotides are TGTGCCAGCTCACCACCGACAGACTTTTCTTATGGCTACACCTTC. Amino acid sequence: CASSPPTDFSYGYTF.

V usage is TRBV19 and J usage is TRBJ2-7, with 8 bases matching TRBD2. The CDR3 totals 17 residues. J lost 7 bases, V lost 6 bases, and 20 bases had no gene match. Germline lookup yields CDR1 LNHDA and CDR2 SQIVND (reference sequence). CDR3 region: CASRPSGGRLATEEQYF. Here the CDR3 DNA reads TGTGCCAGTAGACCCTCTGGAGGGAGACTAGCGACGGAAGAGCAGTACTTC. Full variable domain (rest looked up from reference TRBV19 and TRBJ2-7): DGGITQSPKYLFRKEGQNVTLSCEQNLNHDAMYWYRQDPGQGLRLIYYSQIVNDFQKGDIAEGYSVSREKKESFPLTVTSAQKNPTAFYLCASRPSGGRLATEEQYFGPGTRLTVT.

This clone was picked up a small number of times. The chain couples TRBV6-5 to TRBJ2-3; D perhaps matches TRBD2 (5 bases). CDR1 and CDR2 from the germline V gene are MNHEY and SVGAGI. This CDR3 is 16 amino acids long. V lost 4 bases, J lost 0 bases, and 14 bases lay in between. The CDR3 spells CASSLLGLSSTDTQYF. Written as DNA, the CDR3 is TGTGCCAGCAGTTTGCTCGGACTGTCTAGCACAGATACGCAGTATTTT.

The chain joins TRBV5-1 to TRBJ2-3, with D perhaps matching TRBD2 (6 bases). Trimming removed 0 bases at V and 1 base at J, with 12 bases between. Germline lookup yields CDR1 SGHRS and CDR2 YFSETQ. CDR3 size: 16 residues. The CDR3 protein is CASSLETREGTDTQYF. CDR3 bases: TGCGCCAGCAGCTTGGAGACTAGGGAAGGCACAGATACGCAGTATTTT.